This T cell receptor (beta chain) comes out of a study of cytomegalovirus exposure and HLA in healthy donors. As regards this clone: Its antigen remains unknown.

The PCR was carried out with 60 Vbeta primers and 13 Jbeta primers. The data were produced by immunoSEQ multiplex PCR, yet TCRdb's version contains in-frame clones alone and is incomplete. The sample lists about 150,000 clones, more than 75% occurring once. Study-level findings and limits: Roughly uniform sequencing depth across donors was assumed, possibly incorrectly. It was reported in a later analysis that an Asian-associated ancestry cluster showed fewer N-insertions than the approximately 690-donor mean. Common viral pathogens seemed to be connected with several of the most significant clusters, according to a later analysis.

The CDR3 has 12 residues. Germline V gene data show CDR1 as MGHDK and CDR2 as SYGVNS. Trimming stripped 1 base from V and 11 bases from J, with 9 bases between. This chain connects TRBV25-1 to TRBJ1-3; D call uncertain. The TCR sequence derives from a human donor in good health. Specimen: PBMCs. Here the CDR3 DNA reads TGTGCCAGCAGTGAATCTGGAGAGGCCATATATTTT. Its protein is CASSESGEAIYF.